The clone carrying this T cell receptor (beta chain) was seen only a few times. The antigen is unknown. Germline V gene sequence: CDR1 LNHDA, CDR2 SQIVND (reference sequence). This CDR3 spans 16 amino acids. Between the trimmed V and J ends, which lost 6 bases and 0 bases, there was a span of 18 bases. The sample originates from a study of vaccination effects on CD4 cells after COVID-19. The overall study: After the second dose, samples were taken at median day 72.

The authors isolated CD4+ T cells after around nine days of culture. Participants each got two BNT162b2 or mRNA-1273 vaccine doses. Vaccine recipients, nucleocapsid antibody negative, had no prior SARS-CoV-2 infection. Both day 3 and day 7 saw half the medium replaced with IL-2 medium. Profiling relied on immunoSEQ multiplex PCR, and the TCRdb table lists in-frame clones only, not all of them. This table holds roughly 40,000 clones, around two thirds found once. The study's findings and limits: Infection-derived and vaccine-derived clones contracted markedly late after vaccination.

The sequences come from CD4+ T cells from PBMCs cultured without peptide, collected after COVID-19 vaccination. This receptor was obtained from a human donor who received a COVID-19 vaccine. The rearrangement uses TRBV19 and TRBJ2-7, with D perhaps matching TRBD1 (6 bases). CDR3 loop: CASSPLVRDNSYEQYF. The CDR3 coding sequence is TGTGCCAGTAGCCCCCTAGTCCGGGACAACTCCTACGAGCAGTACTTC. The full variable domain, completed using reference TRBV19 and TRBJ2-7, is DGGITQSPKYLFRKEGQNVTLSCEQNLNHDAMYWYRQDPGQGLRLIYYSQIVNDFQKGDIAEGYSVSREKKESFPLTVTSAQKNPTAFYLCASSPLVRDNSYEQYFGPGTRLTVT.